Below, 19 T cell receptor beta chains from the same sample are listed, as sequenced in a study of neoadjuvant nivolumab and ipilimumab in lung cancer. Sequencing was performed with immunoSEQ multiplex PCR; in TCRdb, only in-frame clones are kept and a portion is missing. The sample shows approximately 30,000 clones, around nine tenths of them seen only once. This specimen consisted of peripheral blood, obtained after neoadjuvant nivolumab, alone or with ipilimumab, at or shortly before surgery. The receptor set was obtained from an adult with non-small cell lung cancer.

This rearrangement joins TRBV2 to TRBJ2-5; D is unresolved. Trimming removed 7 bases from V and 5 bases from J, with 14 bases in between. Germline CDR1 SNHLY, CDR2 FYNNEI. There are 13 residues in the CDR3. DNA of the CDR3: TGTGCCAGCACCCCGACAACAAGGGAGACCCAGTACTTC. Protein sequence: CASTPTTRETQYF. Filled out from reference TRBV2 and TRBJ2-5, the complete variable domain reads EPEVTQTPSHQVTQMGQEVILRCVPISNHLYFYWYRQILGQKVEFLVSFYNNEISEKSEIFDDQFSVERPDGSNFTLKIRSTKLEDSAMYFCASTPTTRETQYFGPGTRLLVL.

The rearrangement links TRBV2 to TRBJ2-7; maybe TRBD2 (6 bases). CDR1 and CDR2 (germline): SNHLY, FYNNEI. Trimming pared 3 bases from V and 3 bases from J, leaving 12 bases between. The CDR3 sequence is 14 residues long. The CDR3 bases are TGTGCCAGCAGTGATGATGCGGGGCACTACGAGCAGTACTTC. Translating gives CASSDDAGHYEQYF.

This chain uses TRBV5-6 with TRBJ2-5; a possible D gene is TRBD2 (6 bases). Germline assignment: CDR1 SGHDT and CDR2 YYEEEE. This CDR3 comprises 14 residues. The V and J ends lost 3 bases and 4 bases respectively, with 13 bases between them. The CDR3 nucleotides read TGTGCCAGCAGCTCGACCCGGAGGGGAGAGACCCAGTACTTC. This gives the protein CASSSTRRGETQYF.

V is TRBV6-6 and J is TRBJ2-7, with D perhaps given as TRBD1 or TRBD2 (5 bases each). The CDR3 runs 15 residues. In germline, CDR1 is MNHNY, CDR2 SVGAGI (reference sequence). Trimming shortened V by 5 bases and J by 0 bases, and 14 bases separated the two germline ends. The CDR3 loop is CASSPRDGSSYEQYF. CDR3 DNA: TGTGCCAGCAGTCCCCGGGACGGCAGCTCCTACGAGCAGTACTTC.

The chain employs TRBV7-3 and TRBJ2-6, with D hard to call. The CDR3 covers 14 residues. The germline V gene has CDR1 SGHTA and CDR2 FQGTGA. V lost 5 bases and J 0 bases, leaving 5 bases between the germline ends. This chain's CDR3 is CASSATSGANVLTF. The DNA of the CDR3 is TGTGCCAGCAGCGCAACCTCTGGGGCCAACGTCCTGACTTTC.

This clone was counted only a few times. The rearrangement joins TRBV18 to TRBJ1-1, with 9 nucleotides matching TRBD1. The trim removed 3 bases at V and 8 bases at J, leaving 10 bases unmatched. CDR1 is KGHSH, CDR2 LQKENI, per germline. The CDR3 has 15 residues. DNA for the CDR3: TGTGCCAGCTCACCGTACGCCCTAGGGACAGGGGAAGCTTTCTTT. Translation: CASSPYALGTGEAFF.

Of note for this clone: Other DNA sequences in the same sample also yield this CDR3. The V call is TRBV5-1, the J call TRBJ1-6; D is possibly TRBD1 (5 bases). Germline V gene data show CDR1 as SGHRS and CDR2 as YFSETQ. The CDR3 spans 15 residues. V lost 1 base and J 9 bases, leaving 14 bases between the germline ends. In DNA form, the CDR3 reads TGCGCCAGCAGCTTGAAGGGGCAAGGCGGTTCACCCCTCCACTTT. It specifies CASSLKGQGGSPLHF.

The chain uses TRBV6-5 and TRBJ1-5; no reliable D call. V gave up 6 bases and J gave up 7 bases, with 19 bases separating them. The CDR3 spans 15 residues. From germline, CDR1 is MNHEY and CDR2 SVGAGI. The CDR3 loop is CASRRTFRAQQPQHF. In nucleotides, the CDR3 is TGTGCCAGCAGAAGAACCTTTAGGGCCCAGCAGCCCCAGCATTTT.

V and J are TRBV7-3 and TRBJ2-5; D remains unclear. The CDR3 consists of 13 residues. Germline values: CDR1 SGHTA, CDR2 FQGTGA. Trimming left V 2 bases short and J 2 bases short, with 6 bases between. CDR3 sequence reads: CASSLLPQETQYF. CDR3 DNA sequence: TGTGCCAGCAGCTTACTACCACAAGAGACCCAGTACTTC.

The CDR3 sequence is CASSPGLASDTQYF. The DNA for the CDR3 is TGTGCCAGCTCACCGGGACTAGCATCCGATACGCAGTATTTT. This chain links TRBV18 with TRBJ2-3; 9 bases are shared with TRBD2. J was trimmed by 6 bases and V by 3 bases; bases with no gene match: 4. Germline CDR1 is KGHSH and CDR2 is LQKENI. The CDR3 is made up of 14 amino acids.

The chain couples TRBV7-3 to TRBJ2-6; tentative D call: TRBD1 (6 bases). The V and J ends lost 5 bases and 3 bases respectively, with 11 bases between them. The germline CDR1 and CDR2 sequences are SGHTA and FQGTGA. This CDR3 is built from 15 residues. The CDR3 reads CASSTQGVGANVLTF. The CDR3 DNA is TGTGCCAGCAGCACACAGGGAGTTGGGGCCAACGTCCTGACTTTC.

The chain recombines TRBV19 with TRBJ1-2; D is undetermined. The germline gives CDR1 LNHDA, CDR2 SQIVND (reference sequence). V lost 2 bases, J lost 8 bases, and 9 bases lay in between. The length of the CDR3 is 12 residues. The CDR3 DNA reads as TGTGCCAGTAGTATAAGCTGGACCGGCTACACCTTC. Its protein is CASSISWTGYTF.

V gene TRBV7-2 combines with J gene TRBJ2-1; no firm D call. The CDR3 covers 13 residues. Germline loops: CDR1 SGHTA, CDR2 FQGNSA. V lost 3 bases, J lost 5 bases, and 8 bases lay in between. The CDR3 nucleotides are TGTGCCAGCAGCTTGGCTAGGAACAATGAGCAGTTCTTC. It specifies CASSLARNNEQFF.

The V gene is TRBV6-5, the J gene TRBJ2-7; possibly TRBD1 for D (5 bases). V was clipped by 4 bases and J by 5 bases, with 9 bases between them. There are 12 residues in the CDR3. CDR1 and CDR2 from the germline V gene are MNHEY and SVGAGI. CDR3 residues: CASSSWTHEQYF. In nucleotides, the CDR3 is TGTGCCAGCAGTTCCTGGACACACGAGCAGTACTTC.

This CDR3 reads CASSPQDTLSYGYTF. In DNA form, the CDR3 reads TGTGCCAGTAGTCCACAGGACACACTCTCATATGGCTACACCTTC. The chain has TRBV19 and TRBJ1-2; maybe TRBD1 (5 bases). The CDR3 spans 15 residues. Germline V gives CDR1 LNHDA, CDR2 SQIVND (reference sequence). With 5 bases removed from V and 5 bases from J, the gap between germline ends came to 18 bases.

This rearrangement joins TRBV19 to TRBJ1-4; D unclear. This CDR3 contains 13 residues. CDR1 and CDR2 (germline): LNHDA, SQIVND (reference sequence). V was shortened by 3 bases and J by 3 bases, with 5 bases between the two germline ends. The CDR3 bases are TGTGCCAGTAGTATGCAGGCTAATGAAAAACTGTTTTTT. Protein: CASSMQANEKLFF.

The rearrangement links TRBV7-6 to TRBJ2-1, with 7 bases matching TRBD1. Germline CDR1 is SGHVS and CDR2 is FNYEAQ. There are 16 residues in the CDR3. V lost 1 base to trimming and J lost 0 bases; unmatched junction nucleotides: 3. The CDR3 DNA reads TGTGCCAGCAGCTTAGGGGGACAGAGCTCCTACAATGAGCAGTTCTTC. It translates to CASSLGGQSSYNEQFF. The variable domain in full, completed from reference TRBV7-6 and TRBJ2-1, reads GAGVSQSPRYKVTKRGQDVALRCDPISGHVSLYWYRQALGQGPEFLTYFNYEAQQDKSGLPNDRFSAERPEGSISTLTIQRTEQRDSAMYRCASSLGGQSSYNEQFFGPGTRLTVL.

This chain uses TRBV7-3 with TRBJ2-3, with 12 bases aligning to TRBD2. CDR1 and CDR2 (germline): SGHTA, FQGTGA. V gave up 5 bases and J gave up 2 bases; unmatched junction bases: 2. This CDR3 is 15 amino acids long. CDR3 nucleotide sequence: TGTGCCAGCAGCAGACTAGCGGGGGCCACAGATACGCAGTATTTT. Residues: CASSRLAGATDTQYF.

As DNA, the CDR3 is TGTGCCAGCACCGAATGGGGGAATTCACCCCTCCACTTT. Amino acid sequence: CASTEWGNSPLHF. This rearrangement joins TRBV2 to TRBJ1-6; tentative D call: TRBD1 (5 bases). The germline CDR1 and CDR2 sequences are SNHLY and FYNNEI. Trimming took off 7 bases at V and 7 bases at J, with 11 bases between the two ends. The CDR3 runs to 13 residues.